This T cell receptor beta chain came from a study of blood T cell repertoires in COVID-19 (TCRdb year 2020). Context from the whole study: The collaborator samples originated in the United States, Italy and Spain and spanned the acute and convalescent phases of COVID-19. The prospective study material was composed of cDNA or gDNA derived from T cells, B-cell-depleted T cells, or PBMCs. Deeply sampled blood TCRbeta repertoires from subjects exposed to, actively infected with, or recovered from COVID-19 were included in the dataset. A freely available public database, intended as a resource for researchers studying the immune response to SARS-CoV-2, is where the repertoires were released. The samples were drawn from two sources: the first 160 participants of the ongoing ImmuneRACE study, and approximately 1,300 subjects contributed by 6 global collaborators. A de-identified subject ID, COVID-19 status, age in years and sex were almost always included in the sample metadata. HLA class I and class II types, where available, came from metadata supplied by the sample provider rather than from assay-based typing. The investigation overall reported the following: The quantity of clinical and demographic metadata differed by source and by participant and was supplied without curation.

Inclusive of the bounding cysteine and phenylalanine, the CDR3 is 13 residues long. Only the CDR3 region is kept as DNA, spanning 39 bases read in frame from base 1. The germline V gene (reference sequence) sets CDR1 to MNHNY and CDR2 to SVGAGI. TCRbeta CDR3 regions were amplified from genomic DNA using the immunoSEQ Assay, a bias-controlled multiplex PCR. The study's own analysis went as follows. Nucleated cell counts per sample were estimated from amplification of reference gene primers within the assay. To quantify the absolute abundance of each unique TCRbeta CDR3 rearrangement, sequence reads were collapsed and filtered. For each sample, productive Simpson clonality was calculated as the square root of Simpson's diversity index across productive rearrangements. TCRdb obtained this table from immuneACCESS and retained in-frame rearrangements with V and J assigned. These tables miss some clones; where compared with another copy, unresolved V genes account for less than half of the shortfall, and the remainder is unexplained. The DNA gave D and trimming, while V, J and clone size come from that table. This sample lists around 260,000 clones; about 85% were detected once. The top ten constitute 3.6% of the sample.

Comments on this clone: The antigen this receptor binds is unknown. There are no base qualities to consult, and no much larger clone falls within one base.

Collaborating institutions collected whole blood in K2EDTA tubes following their own protocols. For TCRbeta analysis, collaborator samples were shipped as frozen whole blood, as isolated PBMCs, or as DNA extracted from either sample type. The sequencing input was peripheral blood. The chain links TRBV6-6 with TRBJ1-6; a stretch of 7 junction bases matches TRBD1. This clonotype was obtained from a man aged 18-30 years with active or convalescent COVID-19. The CDR3 is CASGGQVNSPLHF. The DNA sequence reads TGTGCATCGGGCGGACAGGTGAATTCACCCCTCCACTTT.